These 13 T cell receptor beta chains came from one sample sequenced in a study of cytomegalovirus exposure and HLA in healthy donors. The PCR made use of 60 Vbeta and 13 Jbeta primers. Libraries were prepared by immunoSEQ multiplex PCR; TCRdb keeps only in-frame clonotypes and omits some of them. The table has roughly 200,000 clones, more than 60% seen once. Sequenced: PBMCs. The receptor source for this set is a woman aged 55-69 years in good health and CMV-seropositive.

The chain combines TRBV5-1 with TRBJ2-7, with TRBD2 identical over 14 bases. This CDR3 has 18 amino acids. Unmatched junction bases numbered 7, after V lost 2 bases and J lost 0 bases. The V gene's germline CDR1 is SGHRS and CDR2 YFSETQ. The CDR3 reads CASSFLPGLAGDSYEQYF. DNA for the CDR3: TGCGCCAGCAGCTTTCTTCCGGGACTAGCGGGGGACTCCTACGAGCAGTACTTC. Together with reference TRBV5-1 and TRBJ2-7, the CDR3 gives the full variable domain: KAGVTQTPRYLIKTRGQQVTLSCSPISGHRSVSWYQQTPGQGLQFLFEYFSETQRNKGNFPGRFSGRQFSNSRSEMNVSTLELGDSALYLCASSFLPGLAGDSYEQYFGPGTRLTVT.

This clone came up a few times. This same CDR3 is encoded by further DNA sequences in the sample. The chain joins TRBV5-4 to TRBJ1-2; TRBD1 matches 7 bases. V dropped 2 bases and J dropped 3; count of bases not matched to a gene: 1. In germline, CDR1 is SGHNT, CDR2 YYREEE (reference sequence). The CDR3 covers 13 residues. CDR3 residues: CASSFGTDYGYTF. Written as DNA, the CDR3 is TGTGCCAGCAGCTTCGGGACAGACTATGGCTACACCTTC.

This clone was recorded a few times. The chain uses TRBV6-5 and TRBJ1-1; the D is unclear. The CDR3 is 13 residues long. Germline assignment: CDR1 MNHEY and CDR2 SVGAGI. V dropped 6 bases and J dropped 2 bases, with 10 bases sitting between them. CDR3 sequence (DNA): TGTGCCAGCAGAGAAACAGCTAACACTGAAGCTTTCTTT. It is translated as CASRETANTEAFF.

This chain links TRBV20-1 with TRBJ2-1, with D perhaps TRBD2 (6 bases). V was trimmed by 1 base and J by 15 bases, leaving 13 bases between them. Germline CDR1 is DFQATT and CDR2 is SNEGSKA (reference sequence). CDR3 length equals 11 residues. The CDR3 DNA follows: TGCAGTGCTAGAGGCCCTAGCGCGGTGTTCTTC. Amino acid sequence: CSARGPSAVFF.

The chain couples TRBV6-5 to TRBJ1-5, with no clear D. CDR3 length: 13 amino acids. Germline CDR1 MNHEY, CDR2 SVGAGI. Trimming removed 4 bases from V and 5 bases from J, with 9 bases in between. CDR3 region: CASSFREHQPQHF. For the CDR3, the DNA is TGTGCCAGCAGTTTTAGAGAACATCAGCCCCAGCATTTT.

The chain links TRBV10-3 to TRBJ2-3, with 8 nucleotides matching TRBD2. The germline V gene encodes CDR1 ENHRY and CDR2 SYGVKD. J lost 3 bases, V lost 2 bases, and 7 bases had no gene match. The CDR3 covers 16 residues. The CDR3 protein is CAISEGPGGGTDTQYF. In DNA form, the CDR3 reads TGTGCCATCAGTGAGGGCCCGGGCGGGGGGACAGATACGCAGTATTTT.

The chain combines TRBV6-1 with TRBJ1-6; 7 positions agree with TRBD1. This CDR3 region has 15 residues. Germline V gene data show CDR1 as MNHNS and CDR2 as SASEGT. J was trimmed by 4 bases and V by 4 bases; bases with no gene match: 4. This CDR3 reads CASSASGQYNSPLHF. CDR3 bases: TGTGCCAGCAGTGCCTCGGGACAGTATAATTCACCCCTCCACTTT.

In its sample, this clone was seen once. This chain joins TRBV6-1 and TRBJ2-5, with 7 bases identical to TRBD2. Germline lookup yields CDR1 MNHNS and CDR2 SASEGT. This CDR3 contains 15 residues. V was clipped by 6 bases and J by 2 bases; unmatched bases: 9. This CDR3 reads CASRELGGGQETQYF. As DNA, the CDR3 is TGTGCCAGCAGGGAACTGGGGGGGGGTCAAGAGACCCAGTACTTC.

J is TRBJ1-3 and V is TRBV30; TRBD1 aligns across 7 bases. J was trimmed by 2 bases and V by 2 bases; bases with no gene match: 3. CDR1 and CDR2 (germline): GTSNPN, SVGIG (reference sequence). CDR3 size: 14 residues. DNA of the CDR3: TGTGCCTGGAGTAGGGACAGTACTGGAAACACCATATATTTT. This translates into CAWSRDSTGNTIYF.

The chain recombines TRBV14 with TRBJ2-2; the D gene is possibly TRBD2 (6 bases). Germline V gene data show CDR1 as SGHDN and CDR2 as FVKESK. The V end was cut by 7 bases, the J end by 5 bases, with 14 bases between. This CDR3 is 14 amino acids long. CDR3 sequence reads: CASNGTPRTGELFF. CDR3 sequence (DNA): TGTGCCAGCAACGGGACTCCGAGGACCGGGGAGCTGTTTTTT. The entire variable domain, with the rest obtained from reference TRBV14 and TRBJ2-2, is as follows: EAGVTQFPSHSVIEKGQTVTLRCDPISGHDNLYWYRRVMGKEIKFLLHFVKESKQDESGMPNNRFLAERTGGTYSTLKVQPAELEDSGVYFCASNGTPRTGELFFGEGSRLTVL.

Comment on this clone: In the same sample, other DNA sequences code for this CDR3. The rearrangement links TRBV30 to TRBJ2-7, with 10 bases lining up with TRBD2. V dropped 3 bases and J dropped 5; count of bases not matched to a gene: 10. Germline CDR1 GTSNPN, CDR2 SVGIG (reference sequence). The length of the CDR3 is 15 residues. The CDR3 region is CAWRRLLAGVHEQYF. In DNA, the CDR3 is TGTGCCTGGAGGCGGCTCCTAGCGGGAGTCCACGAGCAGTACTTC.

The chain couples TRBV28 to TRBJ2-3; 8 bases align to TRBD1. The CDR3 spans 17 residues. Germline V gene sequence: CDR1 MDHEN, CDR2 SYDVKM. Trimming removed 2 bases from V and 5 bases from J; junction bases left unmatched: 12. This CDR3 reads CASSLVDREPTQDTQYF. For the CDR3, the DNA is TGTGCCAGCAGTTTAGTGGACAGGGAGCCTACTCAAGATACGCAGTATTTT.

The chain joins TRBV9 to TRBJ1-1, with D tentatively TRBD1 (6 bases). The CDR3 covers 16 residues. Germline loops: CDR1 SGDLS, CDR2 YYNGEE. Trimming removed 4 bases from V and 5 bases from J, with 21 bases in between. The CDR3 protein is CASSPGRGGEWTEAFF. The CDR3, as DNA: TGTGCCAGCAGCCCCGGGAGGGGGGGCGAGTGGACTGAAGCTTTCTTT. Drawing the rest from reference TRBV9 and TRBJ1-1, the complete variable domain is DSGVTQTPKHLITATGQRVTLRCSPRSGDLSVYWYQQSLDQGLQFLIQYYNGEERAKGNILERFSAQQFPDLHSELNLSSLELGDSALYFCASSPGRGGEWTEAFFGQGTRLTVV.